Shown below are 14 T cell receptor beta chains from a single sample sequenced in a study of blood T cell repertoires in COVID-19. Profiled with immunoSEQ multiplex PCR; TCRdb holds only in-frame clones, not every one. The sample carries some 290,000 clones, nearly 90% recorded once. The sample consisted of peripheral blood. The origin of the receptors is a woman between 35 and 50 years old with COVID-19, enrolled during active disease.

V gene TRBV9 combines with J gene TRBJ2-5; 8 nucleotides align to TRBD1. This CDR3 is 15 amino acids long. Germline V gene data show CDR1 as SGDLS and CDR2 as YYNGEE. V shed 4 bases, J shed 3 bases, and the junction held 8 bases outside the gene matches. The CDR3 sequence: CASSPRTGSEETQYF. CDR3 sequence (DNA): TGTGCCAGCAGCCCCCGGACAGGGAGCGAAGAGACCCAGTACTTC.

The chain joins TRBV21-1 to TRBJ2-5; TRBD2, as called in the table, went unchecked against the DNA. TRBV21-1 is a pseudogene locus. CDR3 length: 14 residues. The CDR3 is CASSTSRAVETQYF. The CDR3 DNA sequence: TGTGCCAGCAGCACGAGTCGAGCCGTAGAGACCCAGTACTTC.

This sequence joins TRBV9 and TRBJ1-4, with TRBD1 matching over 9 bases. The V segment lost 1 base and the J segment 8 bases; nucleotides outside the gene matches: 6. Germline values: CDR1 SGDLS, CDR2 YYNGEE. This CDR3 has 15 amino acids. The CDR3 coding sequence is TGTGCCAGCAGCGTACGAGACAGGGGGGGAGAAAAACTGTTTTTT. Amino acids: CASSVRDRGGEKLFF.

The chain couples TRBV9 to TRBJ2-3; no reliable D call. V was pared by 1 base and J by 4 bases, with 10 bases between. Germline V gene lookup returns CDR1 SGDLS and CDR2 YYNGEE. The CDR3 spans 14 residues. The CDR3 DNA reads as TGTGCCAGCAGCGTAAGAGTAGAGGCAGATACGCAGTATTTT. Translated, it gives CASSVRVEADTQYF.

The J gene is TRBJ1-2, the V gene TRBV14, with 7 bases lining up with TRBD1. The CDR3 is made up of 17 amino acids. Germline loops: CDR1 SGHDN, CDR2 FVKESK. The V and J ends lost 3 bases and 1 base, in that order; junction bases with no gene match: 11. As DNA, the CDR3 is TGTGCCAGCAGCCATATGGCAGGGGGAGACGATAACTATGGCTACACCTTC. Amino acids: CASSHMAGGDDNYGYTF.

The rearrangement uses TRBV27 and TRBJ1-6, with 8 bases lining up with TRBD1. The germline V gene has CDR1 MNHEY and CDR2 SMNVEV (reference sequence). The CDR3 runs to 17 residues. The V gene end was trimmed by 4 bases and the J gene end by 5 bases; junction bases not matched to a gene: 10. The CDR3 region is CASSSNYGTGDNSPLHF. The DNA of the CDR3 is TGTGCCAGCAGTTCAAATTACGGGACAGGAGATAATTCACCCCTCCACTTT.

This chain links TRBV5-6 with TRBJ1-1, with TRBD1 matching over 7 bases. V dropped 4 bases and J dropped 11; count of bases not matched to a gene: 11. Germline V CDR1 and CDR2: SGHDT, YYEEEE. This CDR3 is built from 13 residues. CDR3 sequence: CASSRARGRDAFF. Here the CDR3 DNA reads TGTGCCAGCAGCCGGGCGAGGGGGCGGGACGCTTTCTTT.

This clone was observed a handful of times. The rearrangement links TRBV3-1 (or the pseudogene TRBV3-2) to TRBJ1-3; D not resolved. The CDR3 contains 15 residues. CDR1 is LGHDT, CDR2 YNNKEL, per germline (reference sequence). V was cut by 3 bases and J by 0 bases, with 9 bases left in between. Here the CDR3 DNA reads TGTGCCAGCAGCCACCAAACACGCTCTGGAAACACCATATATTTT. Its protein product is CASSHQTRSGNTIYF.

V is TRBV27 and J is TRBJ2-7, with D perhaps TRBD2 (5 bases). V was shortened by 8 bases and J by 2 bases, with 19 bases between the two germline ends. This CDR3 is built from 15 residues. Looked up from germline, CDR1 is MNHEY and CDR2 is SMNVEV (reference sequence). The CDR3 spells CASYQAGSPTYEQYF. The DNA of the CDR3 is TGTGCCAGCTATCAGGCGGGTAGCCCTACCTACGAGCAGTACTTC.

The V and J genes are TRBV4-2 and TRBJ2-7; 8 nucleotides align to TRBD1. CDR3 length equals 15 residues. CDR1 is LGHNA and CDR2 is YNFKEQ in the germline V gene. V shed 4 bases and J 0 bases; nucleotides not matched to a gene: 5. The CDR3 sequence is CASSLEDRGSYEQYF. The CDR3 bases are TGTGCCAGCAGCCTAGAAGACAGGGGCTCCTACGAGCAGTACTTC.

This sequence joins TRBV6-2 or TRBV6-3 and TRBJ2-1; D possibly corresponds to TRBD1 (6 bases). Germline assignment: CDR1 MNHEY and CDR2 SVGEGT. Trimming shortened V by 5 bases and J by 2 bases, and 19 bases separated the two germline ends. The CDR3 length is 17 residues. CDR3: CASSPRRTGTTYNEQFF. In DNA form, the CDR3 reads TGTGCCAGCAGTCCCCGCCGAACAGGGACCACCTACAATGAGCAGTTCTTC.

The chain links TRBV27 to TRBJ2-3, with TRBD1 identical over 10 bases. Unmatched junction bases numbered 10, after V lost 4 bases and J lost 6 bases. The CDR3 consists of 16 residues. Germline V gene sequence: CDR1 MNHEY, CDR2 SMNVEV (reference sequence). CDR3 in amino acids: CASSYDRGRARDTQYF. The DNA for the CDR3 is TGTGCCAGCAGTTACGACAGGGGGCGCGCTCGGGATACGCAGTATTTT.

As DNA, the CDR3 is TGTGCCAGCAGCTTAGCGCGGCGTCCGGGGAAGACCCAGTACTTC. It codes for CASSLARRPGKTQYF. The rearrangement joins TRBV7-2 to TRBJ2-5; the D gene is possibly TRBD2 (5 bases). Deletions cut 0 bases from V and 6 bases from J, with 14 bases between. The CDR3 loop spans 15 amino acids. Germline V lookup: CDR1 SGHTA, CDR2 FQGNSA.

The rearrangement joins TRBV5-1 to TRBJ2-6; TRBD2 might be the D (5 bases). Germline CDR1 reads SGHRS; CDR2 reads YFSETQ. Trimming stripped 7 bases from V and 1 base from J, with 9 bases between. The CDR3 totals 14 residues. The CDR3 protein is CASRGVSGANVLTF. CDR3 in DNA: TGCGCCAGCCGGGGAGTTTCTGGGGCCAACGTCCTGACTTTC.